This TCR beta chain is drawn from a study of PD-1 blockade in mismatch repair-deficient tumors. Method: immunoSEQ multiplex PCR; TCRdb's copy keeps in-frame clones and lacks some. This sample carries some 130,000 clones, about 90% of them seen once, and the ten largest clones take about an eighth. This CDR3 has 15 amino acids. CDR1 and CDR2 from the germline V gene are SGHRS and YFSETQ. After removal of 3 bases from V and 6 bases from J, the junction contained 5 bases not matched to a gene. The sample here was peripheral blood, taken just under 74 weeks after starting pembrolizumab. This TCR was recovered from an adult with mismatch repair-deficient cancer. This sequence joins TRBV5-1 and TRBJ2-2; 10 bases line up with TRBD1. The CDR3 DNA reads TGCGCCAGCAGCTGGGACAGGGGAACGGCCGGGGAGCTGTTTTTT. Its translation: CASSWDRGTAGELFF.